A single sample gave rise to the 26 T cell receptor beta chains below, sequenced in a study of blood T cell repertoires in COVID-19. Repertoires were generated with immunoSEQ multiplex PCR, while TCRdb's copy carries only in-frame clones and drops some. Of hundreds of thousands of clones in the sample, approximately 78% were seen once. What was sequenced was peripheral blood. The receptor set was obtained from a woman in her fifties or sixties with active or convalescent COVID-19.

The chain has TRBV19 and TRBJ1-2; 7 nucleotides agree with TRBD1. Germline V gene lookup returns CDR1 LNHDA and CDR2 SQIVND (reference sequence). CDR3 length: 18 amino acids. After removal of 10 bases from V and 4 bases from J, the junction contained 24 bases not matched to a gene. The chain's CDR3 is CATKGGLDTGESSYGYTF. The CDR3 nucleotides read TGTGCCACCAAAGGGGGTCTTGACACAGGGGAGTCTAGCTATGGCTACACCTTC.

The rearrangement uses TRBV6-6 and TRBJ1-5, with no clear D. Trimming took off 8 bases at V and 4 bases at J, with 6 bases between the two ends. Germline CDR1 is MNHNY and CDR2 is SVGAGI (reference sequence). The CDR3 spans 11 residues. CDR3 in DNA: TGTGCCAGCCGGTTAAATCAGCCCCAGCATTTT. As protein: CASRLNQPQHF.

V is TRBV4-2 and J is TRBJ1-2, with 7 bases lining up with TRBD1. V dropped 3 bases and J dropped 3; count of bases not matched to a gene: 7. Germline loops: CDR1 LGHNA, CDR2 YNFKEQ. There are 15 residues in the CDR3. CDR3 protein: CASSQDRNSHYGYTF. CDR3 coding DNA: TGTGCCAGCAGCCAGGACAGGAATTCCCACTATGGCTACACCTTC.

This chain uses TRBV7-2 with TRBJ1-1; D remains unclear. CDR1 SGHTA and CDR2 FQGNSA come from the germline V gene. Trimming took off 8 bases at V and 2 bases at J, with 12 bases between the two ends. The CDR3 has 13 residues. The CDR3 here is CASGVWSNTEAFF. The CDR3 coding sequence is TGTGCCAGCGGTGTGTGGAGTAACACTGAAGCTTTCTTT.

The rearrangement links TRBV29-1 to TRBJ1-1; the match to TRBD1 covers 8 bases. The CDR3 consists of 13 residues. In germline, CDR1 is SQVTM, CDR2 ANQGSEA. The trim removed 6 bases at V and 3 bases at J, leaving 6 bases unmatched. This CDR3 is CSVETGDDTEAFF. The DNA of the CDR3 is TGCAGCGTGGAGACAGGGGACGACACTGAAGCTTTCTTT.

The chain has TRBV5-6 and TRBJ1-1; perhaps TRBD1 as D (5 bases). Germline CDR1 and CDR2: SGHDT and YYEEEE. V was pared by 2 bases and J by 3 bases, with 11 bases between. The CDR3 runs 14 residues. The CDR3 nucleotides are TGTGCCAGCAGCTTATTTGGGGGGGACACTGAAGCTTTCTTT. Protein sequence: CASSLFGGDTEAFF.

This clone has a single count. The chain carries TRBV7-6 and TRBJ2-4; TRBD2 matches at 9 bases. V shed 1 base and J 2 bases; nucleotides not matched to a gene: 12. The CDR3 covers 19 residues. Germline V lookup: CDR1 SGHVS, CDR2 FNYEAQ. The CDR3 DNA sequence: TGTGCCAGCAGCTTAGGCCTAGCGGGGCCGACGGAGCCCAAAAACATTCAGTACTTC. It specifies CASSLGLAGPTEPKNIQYF.

V usage is TRBV6-5 and J usage is TRBJ1-2; the D is unclear. Trimming took 5 bases from V and 2 from J, leaving 9 bases between them. Per germline, CDR1 MNHEY and CDR2 SVGAGI. The CDR3 loop spans 13 amino acids. Here the CDR3 reads CASSPRENYGYTF. DNA for the CDR3: TGTGCCAGCAGTCCCCGGGAGAACTATGGCTACACCTTC.

This clone was observed a handful of times. This chain joins TRBV6-6 and TRBJ1-3, with D possibly being TRBD1 (5 bases). Trimming shortened V by 1 base and J by 1 base, and 11 bases separated the two germline ends. The CDR3 is 16 residues long. Germline CDR1 MNHNY, CDR2 SVGAGI (reference sequence). The chain's CDR3 is CASSYLSGTSGNTIYF. The CDR3 DNA is TGTGCCAGCAGTTACTTGTCAGGGACTTCTGGAAACACCATATATTTT.

The chain recombines TRBV6-4 with TRBJ1-6; D might be TRBD1 (6 bases). Deletions cut 3 bases from V and 7 bases from J, with 13 bases between. This CDR3 has 15 amino acids. Germline V gene lookup returns CDR1 MRHNA and CDR2 SNTAGT. As DNA, the CDR3 is TGTGCCAGCAGTGAAAAGGGGGGGAGCAATTCACCCCTCCACTTT. Protein product: CASSEKGGSNSPLHF.

V and J are TRBV27 and TRBJ2-3, with D possibly matching TRBD1 (5 bases). The CDR3 has 14 residues. Trimming stripped 6 bases from V and 2 bases from J, with 12 bases between. Per germline, CDR1 MNHEY and CDR2 SMNVEV (reference sequence). The CDR3 sequence: CASRQGMNTDTQYF. CDR3 nucleotides: TGTGCCAGCAGGCAGGGAATGAACACAGATACGCAGTATTTT.

The chain employs TRBV21-1 and TRBJ1-2; the DNA was not used to check the table's D call, TRBD1. TRBV21-1 is labeled a pseudogene. The CDR3 contains 13 residues. DNA of the CDR3: TGTGCCGCTGTCAGGCGCCCCTACTATGGCTACACCTTC. The encoded protein is CAAVRRPYYGYTF.

This chain uses TRBV6-5 with TRBJ1-6; 9 bases line up with TRBD1. Germline V lookup: CDR1 MNHEY, CDR2 SVGAGI. V dropped 6 bases and J dropped 8; count of bases not matched to a gene: 8. The CDR3 has 15 residues. The CDR3 DNA sequence: TGTGCCAGCAGCCCAATACAGGGGGCGTATTCACCCCTCCACTTT. Amino acid sequence: CASSPIQGAYSPLHF.

V usage is TRBV2 and J usage is TRBJ2-3; 12 nucleotides align to TRBD1. This CDR3 is built from 15 residues. CDR1 and CDR2 (germline): SNHLY, FYNNEI. Germline trimming cut 7 bases from V and 3 bases from J; bases unmatched to any gene: 5. Here the CDR3 DNA reads TGTGCCAGCACCGGGGACAGGGGGCGGACAGATACGCAGTATTTT. Amino acids: CASTGDRGRTDTQYF.

This rearrangement joins TRBV20-1 to TRBJ1-5, with unresolved D. From germline, CDR1 is DFQATT and CDR2 SNEGSKA (reference sequence). The V end lost 3 bases, the J end lost 0 bases, and 18 bases lay between the germline ends. The length of the CDR3 is 17 residues. CDR3: CSASVNHRSHSNQPQHF. CDR3 nucleotide sequence: TGCAGTGCTAGTGTAAACCACCGGTCCCATAGCAATCAGCCCCAGCATTTT.

This clone turned up a few times. The chain couples TRBV7-9 to TRBJ2-7; D is uncertain. Trimming stripped 5 bases from V and 9 bases from J, with 11 bases between. The CDR3 extends over 11 amino acids. Germline lookup yields CDR1 SEHNR and CDR2 FQNEAQ (reference sequence). CDR3 region: CASSPQTRQYF. The CDR3 coding sequence is TGTGCCAGCAGCCCCCAGACAAGGCAGTACTTC. Complete variable domain (other parts from reference TRBV7-9 and TRBJ2-7): DTGVSQNPRHKITKRGQNVTFRCDPISEHNRLYWYRQTLGQGPEFLTYFQNEAQLEKSRLLSDRFSAERPKGSFSTLEIQRTEQGDSAMYLCASSPQTRQYFGPGTRLTVT.

The V gene is TRBV6-6, the J gene TRBJ2-2; 10 bases are shared with TRBD1. Germline V CDR1 and CDR2: MNHNY, SVGAGI (reference sequence). Losses at the gene ends were 7 bases for V and 7 bases for J; bases not matched to a gene: 12. This CDR3 contains 16 residues. The CDR3 loop reads CASTHGGQGMGGELFF. The CDR3 DNA follows: TGTGCCAGCACACATGGGGGACAGGGGATGGGCGGGGAGCTGTTTTTT.

V is TRBV6-5 and J is TRBJ1-3; D gene uncertain. The CDR3 is 15 amino acids. Germline V CDR1 and CDR2: MNHEY, SVGAGI. Deletions cut 0 bases from V and 3 bases from J, with 9 bases between. CDR3 residues: CASSYSMRVGNTIYF. CDR3 DNA sequence: TGTGCCAGCAGTTACTCGATGCGGGTTGGAAACACCATATATTTT.

The table lists this clone with a count of one. The CDR3 DNA is TGTGCCAGCAGTGAAAACAGGGGGCAGCCCCAGCATTTT. Translating it yields CASSENRGQPQHF. The chain is built from TRBV27 and TRBJ1-5; TRBD1 matches 8 bases. The trim removed 5 bases at V and 7 bases at J, leaving 4 bases unmatched. The CDR3 is 13 amino acids. Germline CDR1 and CDR2: MNHEY and SMNVEV (reference sequence).

The chain links TRBV5-1 to TRBJ1-3; 9 bases are shared with TRBD1. Trimming cost V 3 bases and J 8 bases; bases outside gene matches: 9. This CDR3 is 15 amino acids long. Germline V lookup: CDR1 SGHRS, CDR2 YFSETQ. CDR3 nucleotides: TGCGCCAGCAGCTGGGCCCCGGGACAGGGAGACACCATATATTTT. Translation: CASSWAPGQGDTIYF.

The V and J genes are TRBV3-1 (or the pseudogene TRBV3-2) and TRBJ1-3; D is undetermined. CDR3 length: 15 amino acids. The germline gives CDR1 LGHDT, CDR2 YNNKEL (reference sequence). Trimming shortened V by 5 bases and J by 0 bases, and 11 bases separated the two germline ends. The CDR3 sequence: CASSFILSSGNTIYF. CDR3 nucleotides: TGTGCCAGCAGCTTTATTCTAAGCTCTGGAAACACCATATATTTT.

The V and J genes are TRBV2 and TRBJ2-2; a possible D gene is TRBD2 (6 bases). This CDR3 has 13 residues. V was clipped by 4 bases and J by 8 bases, with 11 bases between them. Germline V gene data show CDR1 as SNHLY and CDR2 as FYNNEI. The CDR3 coding sequence is TGTGCCAGCAGTGGGTGGAGGGAAGGGGAGCTGTTTTTT. This codes for CASSGWREGELFF. Drawing the rest from reference TRBV2 and TRBJ2-2, the complete variable domain is EPEVTQTPSHQVTQMGQEVILRCVPISNHLYFYWYRQILGQKVEFLVSFYNNEISEKSEIFDDQFSVERPDGSNFTLKIRSTKLEDSAMYFCASSGWREGELFFGEGSRLTVL.

The chain combines TRBV11-3 with TRBJ2-1; 8 positions match TRBD2. With 4 bases clipped from V and 4 bases from J, the junction kept 12 bases outside the gene matches. This CDR3 region has 17 residues. CDR1 is SGHNT, CDR2 YENEEA, per germline. The CDR3 DNA reads TGTGCCAGCAGCTCCGGGGGCTTGGCGGGGGGATACAATGAGCAGTTCTTC. This encodes CASSSGGLAGGYNEQFF.

The rearrangement uses TRBV6-5 and TRBJ2-3; 9 nucleotides agree with TRBD1. The germline V gene encodes CDR1 MNHEY and CDR2 SVGAGI. The CDR3 contains 16 residues. V was pared by 0 bases and J by 1 base, with 2 bases of the junction left unmatched. CDR3 sequence (DNA): TGTGCCAGCAGTTACTCGTGGGACAGGGGCACAGATACGCAGTATTTT. Residues: CASSYSWDRGTDTQYF.

V and J are TRBV30 and TRBJ2-6; a possible D gene is TRBD2 (6 bases). The CDR3 length is 14 residues. The V gene lost 4 bases and the J gene lost 3 bases, with 10 bases spanning the gap. Germline assignment: CDR1 GTSNPN and CDR2 SVGIG (reference sequence). The CDR3 sequence is CAWTWGDGANVLTF. CDR3 sequence (DNA): TGTGCCTGGACTTGGGGGGATGGGGCCAACGTCCTGACTTTC. The full variable domain, rest sourced from reference TRBV30 and TRBJ2-6, is SQTIHQWPATLVQPVGSPLSLECTVEGTSNPNLYWYRQAAGRGLQLLFYSVGIGQISSEVPQNLSASRPQDRQFILSSKKLLLSDSGFYLCAWTWGDGANVLTFGAGSRLTVL.

V usage is TRBV29-1 and J usage is TRBJ1-2, with D uncertain. Per the germline V gene, CDR1 is SQVTM and CDR2 is ANQGSEA. The CDR3 contains 14 residues. The ends were cut back, 3 bases at V and 5 bases at J, with 16 bases in the middle. The CDR3 DNA follows: TGCAGCGTTGAGTCGCGCCGCGGAGGGTATGGCTACACCTTC. This codes for CSVESRRGGYGYTF. Drawing the rest from reference TRBV29-1 and TRBJ1-2, the complete variable domain is SAVISQKPSRDICQRGTSLTIQCQVDSQVTMMFWYRQQPGQSLTLIATANQGSEATYESGFVIDKFPISRPNLTFSTLTVSNMSPEDSSIYLCSVESRRGGYGYTFGSGTRLTVV.